This passage covers 22 T cell receptor beta chains from one sample sequenced in a study of T-cell memory formation after mild COVID-19. TCRdb independently ran MiXCR on the 5' RACE reads; one entry per CDR3 protein. The repertoire has fewer than 700,000 distinct CDR3 sequences, roughly 17% of them found once; the top ten carry more than 10%. The sequenced sample consisted of PBMCs or a T cell subset sorted from them (not recorded which). The receptors here all came from an adult woman who had mild COVID-19 (a few samples of this study predate the infection). Cell type and time point are not known.

The rearrangement joins TRBV19 to TRBJ2-1; D ambiguous. The CDR3 sequence is 12 residues long. V lost 3 bases and J lost 11, with 11 bases in between. Germline V gene sequence: CDR1 LNHDA, CDR2 SQIVND (reference sequence). CDR3 DNA: TGTGCCAGTAGTATTGCTGGGTTAAAGCAGTTCTTC. Translating it yields CASSIAGLKQFF.

The chain joins TRBV7-8 to TRBJ2-1, with 12 bases aligning to TRBD2. CDR3 length equals 15 residues. Unmatched junction bases numbered 4, after V lost 5 bases and J lost 5 bases. CDR1 SGHVS and CDR2 FQNEAQ come from the germline V gene. Here the CDR3 reads CASSRGTSGHNEQFF. The CDR3 nucleotides are TGTGCCAGCAGCCGCGGGACTAGCGGGCACAATGAGCAGTTCTTC.

Note on this clonotype: A much larger clone is a single base away; this may be a read error. The V and J genes are TRBV20-1 and TRBJ2-2, with D possibly matching TRBD2 (6 bases). The CDR3 runs 14 residues. Looked up from germline, CDR1 is DFQATT and CDR2 is SNEGSKA (reference sequence). V was trimmed by 0 bases and J by 1 base, leaving 6 bases between them. The CDR3 nucleotides are TGCAGTGCTAGAGATAGCGGGAACACCGGGGAGCTGTTTTTT. This codes for CSARDSGNTGELFF.

The sample holds a few counts of this clonotype. This chain uses TRBV12-3 or TRBV12-4 with TRBJ2-1, with 7 bases matching TRBD1. CDR3 size: 15 residues. V lost 6 bases to trimming and J lost 10 bases; unmatched junction nucleotides: 15. This chain's CDR3 is CASRPGTAALKEQFF. The CDR3 bases are TGTGCCAGCAGGCCTGGGACAGCCGCCCTTAAGGAGCAGTTCTTC.

The chain combines TRBV24-1 with TRBJ2-1; TRBD2 is a possible D gene (5 bases). The CDR3 sequence is 16 residues long. Germline V CDR1 and CDR2: KGHDR, SFDVKD. Trimming took 0 bases from V and 3 from J, leaving 11 bases between them. The CDR3 loop reads CATSDLTGKGYNEQFF. DNA of the CDR3: TGTGCCACCAGTGATTTGACCGGGAAGGGCTACAATGAGCAGTTCTTC.

The rearrangement uses TRBV7-9 and TRBJ2-2; D is uncertain. The CDR3 contains 14 residues. The germline V gene has CDR1 SEHNR and CDR2 FQNEAQ (reference sequence). The germline V and J ends were trimmed by 7 bases and 3 bases, with 12 bases remaining between them. CDR3: CASTSHLDTGELFF. CDR3 sequence (DNA): TGTGCCAGCACCTCCCACCTCGACACCGGGGAGCTGTTTTTT.

CDR3 in DNA: TGTGCCAGCAGCACCCGAAGCGGGGGGGTCTACAATGAGCAGTTCTTC. Residues: CASSTRSGGVYNEQFF. The rearrangement links TRBV9 to TRBJ2-1; 10 nucleotides line up with TRBD2. CDR3 size: 16 residues. V lost 4 bases, J lost 3 bases, and 7 bases stayed unmatched. Germline CDR1 SGDLS, CDR2 YYNGEE.

Only a few counts were recorded for this clonotype. V and J are TRBV5-4 and TRBJ2-1; 11 bases are shared with TRBD2. CDR1 is SGHNT and CDR2 is YYREEE in the germline V gene (reference sequence). The CDR3 has 18 amino acids. The junction had 16 bases not matched to a gene; V was cut back by 4 bases and J by 7 bases. DNA for the CDR3: TGTGCCAGCAGCCCGGGTGGTAGCGGGGGGGCCGGGGTAAATGAGCAGTTCTTC. This sequence encodes CASSPGGSGGAGVNEQFF.

This clonotype was picked up a small number of times. V is TRBV29-1 and J is TRBJ2-7, with 8 bases lining up with TRBD1. The CDR3 spans 13 residues. V dropped 4 bases and J dropped 3; count of bases not matched to a gene: 5. Per germline, CDR1 SQVTM and CDR2 ANQGSEA. The CDR3, as DNA: TGCAGCGTTGTAAGAACAGGGGGCTACGAGCAGTACTTC. Its protein is CSVVRTGGYEQYF.

This clonotype has just a few counts. The V and J genes are TRBV25-1 and TRBJ2-7; TRBD2 might be the D (7 bases). The germline V and J ends were trimmed by 0 bases and 8 bases, with 23 bases remaining between them. This CDR3 has 17 residues. Germline CDR1 MGHDK, CDR2 SYGVNS. CDR3: CASSEYPQAGAVTKQYF. In nucleotides, the CDR3 is TGTGCCAGCAGTGAATATCCCCAGGCGGGGGCCGTTACGAAGCAGTACTTC.

This clonotype has more than one count but fewer than ten. The chain recombines TRBV20-1 with TRBJ2-1; D ambiguous. V shed 0 bases and J shed 0 bases, with 6 bases lying between them. Germline loops: CDR1 DFQATT, CDR2 SNEGSKA (reference sequence). CDR3 length equals 14 residues. The CDR3 DNA follows: TGCAGTGCTAGAGAAGGGTACTCCTACAATGAGCAGTTCTTC. This translates into CSAREGYSYNEQFF.

This clonotype was counted between two and nine times. The chain couples TRBV29-1 to TRBJ2-5; 11 bases are a match to TRBD2. The length of the CDR3 is 16 residues. Trimming at V came to 3 bases and at J to 4 bases, leaving 10 bases not matched to a gene. Looked up from germline, CDR1 is SQVTM and CDR2 is ANQGSEA. CDR3 sequence reads: CSVDEGLAGGRETQYF. The CDR3 DNA sequence: TGCAGCGTTGACGAGGGGCTAGCGGGGGGTAGAGAGACCCAGTACTTC.

The chain carries TRBV20-1 and TRBJ2-1; unclear D gene. Germline lookup yields CDR1 DFQATT and CDR2 SNEGSKA (reference sequence). The ends were cut back, 3 bases at V and 0 bases at J, with 9 bases in the middle. This CDR3 comprises 14 residues. The CDR3 loop is CSASNPSSYNEQFF. CDR3 nucleotide sequence: TGCAGTGCTAGTAACCCGAGCTCCTACAATGAGCAGTTCTTC.

This clonotype was picked up a small number of times. The rearrangement links TRBV7-2 to TRBJ2-5; weak D call: TRBD1 (5 bases). Trimming took 5 bases from V and 4 from J, leaving 17 bases between them. The germline gives CDR1 SGHTA, CDR2 FQGNSA. The CDR3 extends over 15 amino acids. The CDR3 protein is CASSQGRLLAETQYF. CDR3 DNA sequence: TGTGCCAGCAGCCAGGGAAGACTTTTGGCAGAGACCCAGTACTTC.

This chain links TRBV5-5 with TRBJ2-6; D is unresolved. The CDR3 sequence is 16 residues long. The germline CDR1 and CDR2 sequences are SGHKS and YYEKEE (reference sequence). Trimming left V 2 bases short and J 0 bases short, with 9 bases between. CDR3 bases: TGTGCCAGCAGCTTTAGAATGCACTCTGGGGCCAACGTCCTGACTTTC. Protein sequence: CASSFRMHSGANVLTF.

V gene TRBV6-1 combines with J gene TRBJ1-1; D unclear. The germline V gene has CDR1 MNHNS and CDR2 SASEGT. Trimming took off 1 base at V and 2 bases at J, with 8 bases between the two ends. The CDR3 is made up of 14 amino acids. The CDR3 DNA reads as TGTGCCAGCAGTGAAGTCGCGGGCAACACTGAAGCTTTCTTT. It encodes CASSEVAGNTEAFF.

This clonotype was picked up a small number of times. The rearrangement links TRBV5-1 to TRBJ2-7; 7 bases fit TRBD1. Germline-derived CDR1 and CDR2 are SGHRS and YFSETQ. The length of the CDR3 is 15 residues. The V segment lost 2 bases and the J segment 1 base; nucleotides outside the gene matches: 6. CDR3 sequence reads: CASSFPDRRSYEQYF. CDR3 bases: TGCGCCAGCAGCTTCCCGGACAGGCGATCCTACGAGCAGTACTTC.

V and J are TRBV27 and TRBJ1-2, with D perhaps matching TRBD1 (5 bases). V lost 3 bases, J lost 9 bases, and 14 bases lay in between. Per the germline V gene, CDR1 is MNHEY and CDR2 is SMNVEV (reference sequence). This CDR3 spans 13 amino acids. CDR3 sequence reads: CASSFVPGKRYTF. The CDR3 coding sequence is TGTGCCAGCAGTTTCGTTCCAGGGAAGCGCTACACCTTC.

This chain links TRBV18 with TRBJ2-7; no definite D call. The CDR3 consists of 14 residues. The germline V gene has CDR1 KGHSH and CDR2 LQKENI. V shed 1 base and J shed 3 bases, with 10 bases lying between them. CDR3 DNA: TGTGCCAGCTCACCACGAGGCGCTAACTACGAGCAGTACTTC. It encodes CASSPRGANYEQYF.

This clonotype was observed at least ten times. The CDR3 DNA is TGCAGCGTTGAAGAGGGATTCGCAGATACGCAGTATTTT. This codes for CSVEEGFADTQYF. This sequence joins TRBV29-1 and TRBJ2-3; D unresolved. The CDR3 totals 13 residues. Germline V lookup: CDR1 SQVTM, CDR2 ANQGSEA. With 0 bases removed from V and 4 bases from J, the gap between germline ends came to 8 bases.

The CDR3 region is CASRSGGALYEQYF. The CDR3 DNA sequence: TGTGCCAGCCGTTCCGGGGGAGCACTCTACGAGCAGTACTTC. The rearrangement links TRBV6-5 to TRBJ2-7, with a tentative D call TRBD2 (6 bases). Trimming cost V 8 bases and J 3 bases, with 17 bases left between them. Germline CDR1 MNHEY, CDR2 SVGAGI. This CDR3 is 14 amino acids long.

In its sample, this clonotype was seen a few times. V usage is TRBV10-3 and J usage is TRBJ1-2; TRBD1 aligns across 8 bases. Germline lookup yields CDR1 ENHRY and CDR2 SYGVKD. V lost 5 bases to trimming and J lost 4 bases; unmatched junction nucleotides: 6. The CDR3 is made up of 14 amino acids. The CDR3 loop reads CAISSTGAFYGYTF. CDR3 coding DNA: TGTGCCATCAGTTCGACAGGGGCCTTCTATGGCTACACCTTC.